Listed here are 32 T cell receptor beta chains from one sample, sequenced in a study of T cells in Graves' hyperthyroidism and ophthalmopathy. Researchers amplified the TCR beta CDR3 regions from RNA transcripts. When the TCR CDR3 underwent first-round RT-PCR, the HTBI primer set was used. From the multiplex PCR reads, TCRdb called clonotypes with MiXCR, one entry per CDR3 protein. The sample has fewer than 450,000 distinct CDR3 sequences; approximately 18% are singletons. The sequencing input was blood. The receptors originated from a woman in her twenties or thirties with Graves' hyperthyroidism that later progressed to Graves' ophthalmopathy.

This clonotype came up many times. The CDR3 reads CSVDQENTEAFF. CDR3 DNA: TGCAGCGTTGATCAAGAGAACACTGAAGCTTTCTTT. The chain couples TRBV29-1 to TRBJ1-1, with D unresolved. CDR3 length equals 12 residues. The V end lost 3 bases, the J end lost 1 base, and 6 bases lay between the germline ends. Germline V gene data show CDR1 as SQVTM and CDR2 as ANQGSEA.

This clonotype was seen many times. The V gene is TRBV28, the J gene TRBJ1-1, with D maybe TRBD1 (5 bases). The V and J ends lost 0 bases and 4 bases respectively, with 12 bases between them. CDR3 size: 15 residues. Germline CDR1 is MDHEN and CDR2 is SYDVKM. CDR3 amino acids: CASSLWGQGGTEAFF. CDR3 DNA: TGTGCCAGCAGTTTATGGGGCCAGGGCGGCACTGAAGCTTTCTTT.

This CDR3 reads CASGPGLPNEKLFF. In DNA form, the CDR3 reads TGTGCCAGCGGACCGGGGCTTCCAAATGAAAAACTGTTTTTT. V and J are TRBV6-1 and TRBJ1-4; D perhaps matches TRBD1 (5 bases). Germline V gene data show CDR1 as MNHNS and CDR2 as SASEGT. The CDR3 has 14 residues. The V end was cut by 8 bases, the J end by 5 bases, with 15 bases between.

This clonotype has ten or more counts. The V and J genes are TRBV12-5 and TRBJ2-3, with D hard to call. CDR1 LGHNT and CDR2 FRNRAP come from the germline V gene. V dropped 3 bases and J dropped 5 bases, with 12 bases sitting between them. The CDR3 sequence is 14 residues long. The CDR3 protein is CASGLGTMGDTQYF. As DNA, the CDR3 is TGTGCTAGTGGTTTAGGCACAATGGGAGATACGCAGTATTTT.

In its sample, this clonotype was seen many times. This chain joins TRBV27 and TRBJ2-7; weak D call: TRBD2 (6 bases). CDR3 length: 17 amino acids. CDR1 and CDR2 (germline): MNHEY, SMNVEV (reference sequence). V dropped 1 base and J dropped 0 bases, with 16 bases sitting between them. CDR3 residues: CASSLLGGDGPSYEQYF. The CDR3 nucleotides are TGTGCCAGCAGTTTATTGGGAGGTGACGGCCCCTCCTACGAGCAGTACTTC.

The chain combines TRBV5-1 with TRBJ1-1; TRBD1 agrees at 11 bases. Trimming at V came to 3 bases and at J to 5 bases, leaving 15 bases not matched to a gene. Germline CDR1 SGHRS, CDR2 YFSETQ. CDR3 length: 18 residues. The CDR3 reads CASSSQIRPGQGATEAFF. The CDR3 coding sequence is TGCGCCAGCAGCTCGCAAATCCGCCCCGGACAGGGGGCAACTGAAGCTTTCTTT.

The sample holds many counts of this clonotype. The chain is built from TRBV28 and TRBJ2-1; TRBD2 agrees at 12 bases. V was pared by 7 bases and J by 9 bases, with 16 bases of the junction left unmatched. The CDR3 is 17 residues long. Per germline, CDR1 MDHEN and CDR2 SYDVKM. The CDR3 here is CASTLTSGGPLASEQFF. CDR3 nucleotide sequence: TGTGCCAGCACCTTGACTAGCGGGGGCCCGTTAGCCAGTGAGCAGTTCTTC.

There are many counts of this clonotype. The chain combines TRBV27 with TRBJ1-6; 9 bases fit TRBD1. Germline loops: CDR1 MNHEY, CDR2 SMNVEV (reference sequence). This CDR3 spans 15 amino acids. The ends lost 6 bases at V and 7 bases at J; junction bases unmatched: 7. The chain's CDR3 is CASSWDRARNSPLHF. DNA of the CDR3: TGTGCCAGCAGCTGGGACAGGGCGAGGAATTCACCCCTCCACTTT.

Many counts were recorded for this clonotype. V gene TRBV2 combines with J gene TRBJ1-5, with D possibly TRBD1 on 6 matching bases. The germline CDR1 and CDR2 sequences are SNHLY and FYNNEI. The V and J ends lost 6 bases and 2 bases respectively, with 14 bases between them. The CDR3 is 15 residues long. CDR3: CASSHPGVGNQPQHF. CDR3 nucleotides: TGTGCCAGCAGCCATCCAGGGGTAGGCAATCAGCCCCAGCATTTT.

This clonotype was counted a few times. This chain connects TRBV10-3 to TRBJ2-5, with D possibly matching TRBD1 (6 bases). The germline V and J ends were trimmed by 8 bases and 2 bases, with 9 bases remaining between them. There are 12 residues in the CDR3. Germline V gives CDR1 ENHRY, CDR2 SYGVKD. The CDR3 spells CAIGTPQETQYF. DNA for the CDR3: TGTGCCATCGGGACACCACAAGAGACCCAGTACTTC.

The V and J genes are TRBV18 and TRBJ2-1; TRBD2 aligns across 8 bases. V gave up 3 bases and J gave up 5 bases; unmatched junction bases: 9. The CDR3 is made up of 16 amino acids. Germline loops: CDR1 KGHSH, CDR2 LQKENI. CDR3 coding DNA: TGTGCCAGCTCACCCAGCGGGAGTATCCGAAACAATGAGCAGTTCTTC. Its protein product is CASSPSGSIRNNEQFF.

This clonotype appeared many times. V gene TRBV7-9 combines with J gene TRBJ2-1, with D unclear. Germline loops: CDR1 SEHNR, CDR2 FQNEAQ (reference sequence). Trimming removed 3 bases at V and 10 bases at J, with 13 bases between. The CDR3 loop spans 13 amino acids. The CDR3, as DNA: TGTGCCAGCAGCTTCTTTGAAGGTCGAGAGCAGTTCTTC. This codes for CASSFFEGREQFF.

The chain employs TRBV19 and TRBJ2-3; 13 bases match TRBD2. The germline V gene encodes CDR1 LNHDA and CDR2 SQIVND (reference sequence). The V gene end was trimmed by 3 bases and the J gene end by 6 bases; junction bases not matched to a gene: 3. CDR3 length: 15 amino acids. This CDR3 is CASSMTSGGSDTQYF. CDR3 in DNA: TGTGCCAGTAGTATGACTAGCGGGGGGTCCGATACGCAGTATTTT.

This clonotype was seen only a few times. The chain carries TRBV11-2 and TRBJ2-1; 9 nucleotides agree with TRBD1. Trimming cost V 8 bases and J 8 bases; bases outside gene matches: 16. Per the germline V gene, CDR1 is SGHAT and CDR2 is FQNNGV. This CDR3 is 16 amino acids long. CDR3 DNA sequence: TGTGCCAGCGGCACCGGTACAGGGGGCATTGAAGATGAGCAGTTCTTC. Translated, it gives CASGTGTGGIEDEQFF.

This clonotype was observed many times. V and J are TRBV27 and TRBJ2-4; no firm D call. Looked up from germline, CDR1 is MNHEY and CDR2 is SMNVEV (reference sequence). Trimming left V 2 bases short and J 7 bases short, with 12 bases between. The CDR3 has 14 residues. The CDR3 coding sequence is TGTGCCAGCAGTTTAAACCGAGTTGAGAACATTCAGTACTTC. Its translation is CASSLNRVENIQYF.

The sample holds many counts of this clonotype. The V and J genes are TRBV6-1 and TRBJ2-1; D is perhaps TRBD1 (5 bases). The CDR3 totals 16 residues. V lost 1 base and J 2 bases, leaving 12 bases between the germline ends. CDR1 is MNHNS, CDR2 SASEGT, per germline. CDR3 bases: TGTGCCAGCAGTGAAGATAGGCAGGGTCCCTACAATGAGCAGTTCTTC. Residues: CASSEDRQGPYNEQFF.

J is TRBJ2-5 and V is TRBV27; D is undetermined. Per the germline V gene, CDR1 is MNHEY and CDR2 is SMNVEV (reference sequence). The CDR3 is made up of 17 amino acids. V was trimmed by 8 bases and J by 1 base, leaving 23 bases between them. CDR3 loop: CASSPSALVGFQETQYF. As DNA, the CDR3 is TGTGCCAGCTCACCCTCCGCGCTCGTAGGGTTCCAAGAGACCCAGTACTTC.

The sample holds a few counts of this clonotype. The V gene is TRBV18, the J gene TRBJ1-3; D gene unclear. The length of the CDR3 is 15 residues. V was clipped by 4 bases and J by 0 bases, with 10 bases between them. CDR1 is KGHSH, CDR2 LQKENI, per germline. CDR3 amino acids: CASSLGISSGNTIYF. DNA of the CDR3: TGTGCCAGCTCACTGGGGATCAGCTCTGGAAACACCATATATTTT.

A word on this clonotype: A much more abundant neighbour one base away suggests this may be a read error. The gene calls are TRBV20-1 and TRBJ2-7, with D possibly TRBD2 on 5 matching bases. The CDR3 spans 15 residues. The V gene's germline CDR1 is DFQATT and CDR2 SNEGSKA (reference sequence). CDR3 nucleotides: TGCAGTACTAGAGAGGATGGAGCGGTCCGCTACGAGCAGTACTTC. Translated, it gives CSTREDGAVRYEQYF.

This clonotype was seen many times. The chain joins TRBV27 to TRBJ2-5, with TRBD2 matching 7 bases. Per the germline V gene, CDR1 is MNHEY and CDR2 is SMNVEV (reference sequence). The CDR3 spans 13 residues. The J segment lost 4 bases and the V segment lost 2 bases, leaving 1 base of the junction unmatched. This CDR3 reads CASSLSGAETQYF. CDR3 nucleotides: TGTGCCAGCAGTTTAAGCGGGGCAGAGACCCAGTACTTC.

This clonotype appeared a few times. V and J are TRBV7-9 and TRBJ2-7; D tentatively reads TRBD1 or TRBD2 (5 bases each). The CDR3 covers 12 residues. V was pared by 2 bases and J by 6 bases, with 8 bases between. The germline CDR1 and CDR2 sequences are SEHNR and FQNEAQ (reference sequence). The CDR3 DNA reads TGTGCCAGCAGCTTAAGAGGGGCCGAGCAGTACTTC. Protein product: CASSLRGAEQYF.

CDR3 sequence: CASSEQLSPYYGYTF. The CDR3 DNA reads as TGTGCCAGCAGTGAACAGCTTTCCCCATACTATGGCTACACCTTC. The rearrangement joins TRBV6-1 to TRBJ1-2; D uncertain. The CDR3 sequence is 15 residues long. Deletions cut 2 bases from V and 3 bases from J, with 13 bases between. Germline CDR1 MNHNS, CDR2 SASEGT.

This clonotype was counted ten times or more. The gene calls are TRBV19 and TRBJ1-1; unclear D gene. V lost 1 base to trimming and J lost 4 bases, with 13 bases between them. CDR1 is LNHDA and CDR2 is SQIVND in the germline V gene (reference sequence). The CDR3 has 15 residues. CDR3 sequence (DNA): TGTGCCAGTAGTATAGCCCTGGACGCAGGCACTGAAGCTTTCTTT. Translation: CASSIALDAGTEAFF.

This clonotype showed up many times. The chain employs TRBV6-1 and TRBJ2-7; 10 bases match TRBD2. The CDR3 loop spans 15 amino acids. Trimming took 6 bases from V and 3 from J; bases not matched to a gene: 8. Germline loops: CDR1 MNHNS, CDR2 SASEGT. Written as DNA, the CDR3 is TGTGCCAGCAGGGGGGGACTAGCGCGCGACTACGAGCAGTACTTC. Its translation is CASRGGLARDYEQYF.

The rearrangement joins TRBV4-1 to TRBJ2-7; a possible D gene is TRBD2 (6 bases). This CDR3 region has 15 residues. Germline V gene lookup returns CDR1 MGHRA and CDR2 YSYEKL. The ends were cut back, 2 bases at V and 1 base at J, with 12 bases in the middle. CDR3 nucleotides: TGCGCCAGCAGCCAACGGAGGGCCACTTCCTACGAGCAGTACTTC. It codes for CASSQRRATSYEQYF.

This CDR3 is CSAKTSGRSNEQFF. CDR3 in DNA: TGCAGCGCTAAGACTAGCGGACGCAGCAATGAGCAGTTCTTC. The chain joins TRBV29-1 to TRBJ2-1; TRBD2 matches 9 bases. This CDR3 has 14 amino acids. V shed 7 bases, J shed 6 bases, and the junction held 10 bases outside the gene matches. Germline assignment: CDR1 SQVTM and CDR2 ANQGSEA.

This clonotype was seen just once. This chain uses TRBV4-1 with TRBJ2-7; 9 nucleotides align to TRBD2. The CDR3 length is 17 residues. CDR1 is MGHRA and CDR2 is YSYEKL in the germline V gene. With 0 bases clipped from V and 3 bases from J, the junction kept 9 bases outside the gene matches. The CDR3 loop is CASSQDHEDSGSYEQYF. CDR3 coding DNA: TGCGCCAGCAGCCAAGATCATGAGGATAGCGGGAGCTACGAGCAGTACTTC.

This clonotype was detected only a few times. A much larger clone differs by one base, so this may be a read error. This chain joins TRBV2 and TRBJ1-2; the D is unclear. V lost 0 bases and J lost 7, with 18 bases in between. The CDR3 covers 16 residues. Germline CDR1 and CDR2: SNHLY and FYNNEI. The CDR3 sequence: CASSEALRYYRCGYTF. DNA of the CDR3: TGTGCCAGCAGTGAAGCGCTTCGGTATTACCGGTGTGGCTACACCTTC.

The chain links TRBV18 to TRBJ1-1, with TRBD1 as a possible D gene (6 bases). The CDR3 consists of 13 residues. Trimming left V 6 bases short and J 5 bases short, with 13 bases between. CDR1 KGHSH and CDR2 LQKENI come from the germline V gene. This CDR3 reads CASSSGDTTEAFF. CDR3 sequence (DNA): TGTGCCAGCTCCTCGGGGGACACTACTGAAGCTTTCTTT.

This clonotype was seen repeatedly, ten times or more. The chain carries TRBV18 and TRBJ2-7, with D hard to call. The CDR3 covers 13 residues. Trimming shortened V by 2 bases and J by 2 bases, and 7 bases separated the two germline ends. Germline CDR1 KGHSH, CDR2 LQKENI. This chain's CDR3 is CASSPVLTYEQYF. CDR3 nucleotides: TGTGCCAGCTCACCAGTGCTAACCTACGAGCAGTACTTC.

In this sample, this clonotype turned up many times. The CDR3 here is CASSFRSGSSTDTQYF. CDR3 sequence (DNA): TGTGCCAGCAGCTTTAGGAGCGGCTCTAGCACAGATACGCAGTATTTT. The chain combines TRBV7-9 with TRBJ2-3, with D maybe TRBD2 (5 bases). The CDR3 is made up of 16 amino acids. The ends were cut back, 3 bases at V and 0 bases at J, with 13 bases in the middle. Germline values: CDR1 SEHNR, CDR2 FQNEAQ (reference sequence).

Ten or more counts support this clonotype. This chain's CDR3 is CASSYYGTAYGYTF. The CDR3 DNA reads TGTGCCAGCAGTTACTACGGAACCGCCTATGGCTACACCTTC. This chain links TRBV6-6 with TRBJ1-2; no clear D. The ends were cut back, 1 base at V and 4 bases at J, with 10 bases in the middle. CDR3 size: 14 residues. From germline, CDR1 is MNHNY and CDR2 SVGAGI (reference sequence).